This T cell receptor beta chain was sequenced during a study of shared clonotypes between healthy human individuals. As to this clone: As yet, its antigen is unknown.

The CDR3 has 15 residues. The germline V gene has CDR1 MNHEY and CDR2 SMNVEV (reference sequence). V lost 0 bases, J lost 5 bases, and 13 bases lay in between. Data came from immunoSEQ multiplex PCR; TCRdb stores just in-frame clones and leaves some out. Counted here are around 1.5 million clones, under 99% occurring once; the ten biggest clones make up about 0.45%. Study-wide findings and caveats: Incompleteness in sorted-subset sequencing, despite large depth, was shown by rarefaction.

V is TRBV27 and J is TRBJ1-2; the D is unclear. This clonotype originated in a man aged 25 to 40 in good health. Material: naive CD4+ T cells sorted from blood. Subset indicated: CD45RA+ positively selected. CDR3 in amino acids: CASSLSVPGEYGYTF. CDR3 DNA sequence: TGTGCCAGCAGTTTATCGGTACCTGGGGAGTATGGCTACACCTTC.